This is a list of T cell receptor beta chains from one sample in a study of cytomegalovirus exposure and HLA in healthy donors. Generated by immunoSEQ multiplex PCR, the TCRdb table keeps only in-frame clones and is missing some. Counted here are roughly 100,000 clones, approximately 79% occurring once; the ten biggest clones make up roughly 6.9%. The source material was PBMCs. The receptors stem from a man between 25 and 39 years old in good health and CMV-seropositive. The CDR3 runs from the conserved cysteine through the conserved F or W. A D gene is named only where the DNA matches it firmly. Some rows mark clone size as missing; the rest say once, few, many or name a class of expanded clone.

d_call	v_call	cdr3_length	clone_size	j_call	cdr3_aa	cdr3_nt
-	TRBV5-1	19	-	TRBJ1-6	CASSEGHGNLGGNNSPLHF	TGCGCCAGCAGCGAGGGACACGGGAACTTAGGGGGAAATAATTCACCCCTCCACTTT
TRBD2	TRBV6-1	13	-	TRBJ2-7	CASSYVREGEQYF	TGTGCCAGCAGCTATGTCCGGGAGGGCGAGCAGTACTTC
TRBD1	TRBV27	18	-	TRBJ1-4	CASSTRTGGEGTNEKLFF	TGTGCCAGCAGTACAAGGACAGGGGGCGAGGGGACTAATGAAAAACTGTTTTTT
-	TRBV7-2	15	-	TRBJ2-2	CASSLYRMNTGELFF	TGTGCCAGCAGCTTATACAGAATGAACACCGGGGAGCTGTTTTTT
-	TRBV30	14	-	TRBJ2-7	CAWSVAGTSYEQYF	TGTGCCTGGAGTGTAGCGGGGACATCCTACGAGCAGTACTTC
-	TRBV2	14	-	TRBJ1-1	CASSAWQGQTEAFF	TGTGCCAGCAGTGCCTGGCAGGGTCAGACTGAAGCTTTCTTT
-	TRBV11-2	15	-	TRBJ1-2	CASSLDHTDNYGYTF	TGTGCCAGCAGCTTAGATCATACAGACAACTATGGCTACACCTTC
TRBD1	TRBV6-5	16	-	TRBJ1-2	CASSFVGGQGDYGYTF	TGTGCCAGCAGTTTTGTTGGGGGACAGGGTGACTATGGCTACACCTTC
-	TRBV5-4	12	-	TRBJ2-1	CASSWSYNEQFF	TGTGCCAGCAGCTGGAGCTACAATGAGCAGTTCTTC
-	TRBV5-6	18	-	TRBJ2-2	CASSLRSGPRLWTGELFF	TGTGCCAGCAGCTTGCGGAGCGGTCCCCGCCTTTGGACCGGGGAGCTGTTTTTT
-	TRBV19	11	-	TRBJ1-5	CASSRQWSQHF	TGTGCCAGTAGTCGACAATGGTCCCAGCATTTT
-	TRBV5-6	16	-	TRBJ1-6	CASSFVTSSYNSPLHF	TGTGCCAGCAGCTTCGTCACAAGCTCCTATAATTCACCCCTCCACTTT
-	TRBV29-1	13	-	TRBJ1-5	CSVATATDQPQHF	TGCAGCGTTGCGACAGCAACAGATCAGCCCCAGCATTTT
-	TRBV2	15	-	TRBJ1-5	CASSEVSGSNQPQHF	TGTGCCAGCAGTGAAGTATCCGGGAGCAATCAGCCCCAGCATTTT
-	TRBV19	15	-	TRBJ1-2	CASNADTLVGYGYTF	TGTGCCAGTAACGCGGACACTCTGGTGGGCTATGGCTACACCTTC
TRBD1	TRBV18	14	-	TRBJ1-4	CASSQDRGGEKLFF	TGTGCCAGCTCACAGGACAGGGGTGGTGAAAAACTGTTTTTT
TRBD1	TRBV18	14	-	TRBJ2-7	CASSPGGQDYEQYF	TGTGCCAGCTCACCTGGCGGACAGGATTACGAGCAGTACTTC
TRBD1	TRBV6-5	15	-	TRBJ2-7	CASSKDRGKGYEQYF	TGTGCCAGCAGTAAGGACAGGGGGAAAGGCTACGAGCAGTACTTC
-	TRBV30	19	-	TRBJ1-1	CAWRDPLYRVAGVGTEAFF	TGTGCCTGGAGAGACCCTCTATACAGGGTGGCCGGAGTAGGCACTGAAGCTTTCTTT
-	TRBV2	11	-	TRBJ2-7	CASSPLTEQYF	TGTGCCAGCAGTCCCCTAACCGAGCAGTACTTC
TRBD2	TRBV5-4	12	-	TRBJ2-1	CASSFSGGHQFF	TGTGCCAGCAGCTTTAGCGGGGGACATCAGTTCTTC
-	TRBV30	15	-	TRBJ1-6	CAWSTPAGTNSPLHF	TGTGCCTGGAGTACCCCGGCGGGTACTAATTCACCCCTCCACTTT
-	TRBV5-4	15	-	TRBJ2-1	CASSLDRGAYNEQFF	TGTGCCAGCAGCCTAGACAGAGGCGCCTACAATGAGCAGTTCTTC
TRBD1	TRBV6-1	15	-	TRBJ2-3	CASSVGQGETDTQYF	TGTGCCAGCAGTGTCGGCCAGGGGGAGACAGATACGCAGTATTTT
-	TRBV28	15	-	TRBJ2-1	CASSLEGGLYNEQFF	TGTGCCAGCAGTTTGGAGGGGGGGCTCTACAATGAGCAGTTCTTC
TRBD2	TRBV2	12	few	TRBJ2-1	CASTGGVNEQFF	TGTGCCAGCACGGGAGGGGTCAATGAGCAGTTCTTC
-	TRBV4-2	13	-	TRBJ1-4	CASSPLVGVKLFF	TGTGCCAGCAGCCCCCTGGTGGGAGTAAAACTGTTTTTT
TRBD1	TRBV5-1	14	once	TRBJ1-1	CASSLGQAYTEAFF	TGCGCCAGCAGCCTAGGACAGGCATACACTGAAGCTTTCTTT
-	TRBV6-5	13	-	TRBJ2-1	CASSQGNYNEQFF	TGTGCCAGCTCGCAGGGGAATTACAATGAGCAGTTCTTC